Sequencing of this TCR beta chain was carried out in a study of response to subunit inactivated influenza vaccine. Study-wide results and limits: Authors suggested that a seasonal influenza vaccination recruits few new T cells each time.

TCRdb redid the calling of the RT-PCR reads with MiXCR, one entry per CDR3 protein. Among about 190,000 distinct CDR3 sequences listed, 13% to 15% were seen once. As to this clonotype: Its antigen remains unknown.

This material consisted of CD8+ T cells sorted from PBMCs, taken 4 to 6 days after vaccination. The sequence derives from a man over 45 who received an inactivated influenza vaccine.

CDR3 amino acids: CATSTGPGGNTEAFF. CDR3 sequence (DNA): TGTGCCACCAGCACGGGTCCCGGGGGGAACACTGAAGCTTTCTTT. The rearrangement links TRBV15 to TRBJ1-1; the D gene is possibly TRBD1 (5 bases). Per the germline V gene, CDR1 is LNHNV and CDR2 is YYDKDF (reference sequence). The germline V and J ends were trimmed by 4 bases and 1 base, with 13 bases remaining between them. The CDR3 covers 15 residues.